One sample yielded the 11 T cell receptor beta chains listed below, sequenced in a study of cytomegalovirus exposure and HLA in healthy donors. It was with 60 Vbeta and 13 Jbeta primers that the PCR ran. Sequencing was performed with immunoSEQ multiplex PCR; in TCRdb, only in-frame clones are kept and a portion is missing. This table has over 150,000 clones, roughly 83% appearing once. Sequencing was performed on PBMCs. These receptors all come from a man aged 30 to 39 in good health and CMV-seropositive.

Here the CDR3 DNA reads TGTGCCAGCAGCCATCCCAGACAGGGGAACTATGGCTACACCTTC. Translation gives CASSHPRQGNYGYTF. The chain combines TRBV7-9 with TRBJ1-2, with 8 bases identical to TRBD1. The junction had 7 bases not matched to a gene; V was cut back by 5 bases and J by 2 bases. Looked up from germline, CDR1 is SEHNR and CDR2 is FQNEAQ (reference sequence). CDR3 length: 15 residues.

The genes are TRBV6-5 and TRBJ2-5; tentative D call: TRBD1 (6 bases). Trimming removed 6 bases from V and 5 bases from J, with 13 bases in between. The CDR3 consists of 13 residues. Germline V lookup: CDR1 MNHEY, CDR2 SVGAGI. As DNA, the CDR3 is TGTGCCAGCAGGGAAACAGGGTTGGAGACCCAGTACTTC. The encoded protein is CASRETGLETQYF.

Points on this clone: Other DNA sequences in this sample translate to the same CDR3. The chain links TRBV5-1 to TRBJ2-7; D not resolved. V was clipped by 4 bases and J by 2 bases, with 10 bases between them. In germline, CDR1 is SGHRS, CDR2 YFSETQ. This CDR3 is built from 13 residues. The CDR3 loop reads CASSPSGTYEQYF. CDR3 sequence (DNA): TGCGCCAGCAGCCCTTCGGGTACCTACGAGCAGTACTTC.

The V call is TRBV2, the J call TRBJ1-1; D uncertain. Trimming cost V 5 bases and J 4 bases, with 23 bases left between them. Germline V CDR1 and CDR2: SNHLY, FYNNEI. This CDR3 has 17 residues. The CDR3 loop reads CASSSPVGFTRGTEAFF. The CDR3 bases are TGTGCCAGCAGTTCCCCGGTGGGATTTACGCGGGGCACTGAAGCTTTCTTT.

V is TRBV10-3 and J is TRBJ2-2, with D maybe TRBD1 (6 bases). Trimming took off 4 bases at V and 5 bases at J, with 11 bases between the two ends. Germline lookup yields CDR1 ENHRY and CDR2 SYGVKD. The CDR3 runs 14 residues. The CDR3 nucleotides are TGTGCCATCAGTGTAGGGGGACAAACCGGGGAGCTGTTTTTT. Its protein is CAISVGGQTGELFF.

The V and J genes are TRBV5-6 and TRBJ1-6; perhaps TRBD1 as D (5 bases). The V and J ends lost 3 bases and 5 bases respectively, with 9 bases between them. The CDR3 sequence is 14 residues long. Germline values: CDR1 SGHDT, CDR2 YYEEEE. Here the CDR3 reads CASSYTGNNSPLHF. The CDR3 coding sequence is TGTGCCAGCAGCTATACAGGAAATAATTCACCCCTCCACTTT.

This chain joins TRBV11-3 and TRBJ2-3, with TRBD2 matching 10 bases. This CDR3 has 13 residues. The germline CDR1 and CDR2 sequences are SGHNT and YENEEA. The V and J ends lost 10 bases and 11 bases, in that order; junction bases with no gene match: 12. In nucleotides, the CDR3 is TGTGCCAACCATGGAGCGGGGGGGCCGCTGCAGTATTTT. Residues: CANHGAGGPLQYF.

The DNA of the CDR3 is TGTGCCAGCAGCGTAGGTTCGTCCGGACTCCCGGGGGAGACCCAGTACTTC. It is translated as CASSVGSSGLPGETQYF. The chain employs TRBV9 and TRBJ2-5, with a possible D match to TRBD2 (5 bases). Germline-derived CDR1 and CDR2 are SGDLS and YYNGEE. The length of the CDR3 is 17 residues. Trimming took off 0 bases at V and 5 bases at J, with 20 bases between the two ends.

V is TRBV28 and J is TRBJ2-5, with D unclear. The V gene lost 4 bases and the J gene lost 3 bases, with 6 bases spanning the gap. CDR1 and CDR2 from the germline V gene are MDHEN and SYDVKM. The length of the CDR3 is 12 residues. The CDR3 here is CASSSVEETQYF. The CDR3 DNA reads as TGTGCCAGCAGTTCTGTCGAAGAGACCCAGTACTTC.

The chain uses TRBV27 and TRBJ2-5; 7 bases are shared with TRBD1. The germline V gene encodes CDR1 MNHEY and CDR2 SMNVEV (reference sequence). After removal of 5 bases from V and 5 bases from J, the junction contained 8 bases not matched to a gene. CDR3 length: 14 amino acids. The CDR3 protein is CASSTGQAWETQYF. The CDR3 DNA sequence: TGTGCCAGCAGTACCGGACAGGCGTGGGAGACCCAGTACTTC.

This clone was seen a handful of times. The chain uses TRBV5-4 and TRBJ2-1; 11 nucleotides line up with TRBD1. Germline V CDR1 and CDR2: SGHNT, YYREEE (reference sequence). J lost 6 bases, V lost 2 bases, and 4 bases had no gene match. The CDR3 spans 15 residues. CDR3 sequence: CASSLGQGAGNEQFF. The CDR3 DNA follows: TGTGCCAGCAGCTTAGGACAGGGGGCCGGCAATGAGCAGTTCTTC. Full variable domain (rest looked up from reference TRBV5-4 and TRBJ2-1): ETGVTQSPTHLIKTRGQQVTLRCSSQSGHNTVSWYQQALGQGPQFIFQYYREEENGRGNFPPRFSGLQFPNYSSELNVNALELDDSALYLCASSLGQGAGNEQFFGPGTRLTVL.